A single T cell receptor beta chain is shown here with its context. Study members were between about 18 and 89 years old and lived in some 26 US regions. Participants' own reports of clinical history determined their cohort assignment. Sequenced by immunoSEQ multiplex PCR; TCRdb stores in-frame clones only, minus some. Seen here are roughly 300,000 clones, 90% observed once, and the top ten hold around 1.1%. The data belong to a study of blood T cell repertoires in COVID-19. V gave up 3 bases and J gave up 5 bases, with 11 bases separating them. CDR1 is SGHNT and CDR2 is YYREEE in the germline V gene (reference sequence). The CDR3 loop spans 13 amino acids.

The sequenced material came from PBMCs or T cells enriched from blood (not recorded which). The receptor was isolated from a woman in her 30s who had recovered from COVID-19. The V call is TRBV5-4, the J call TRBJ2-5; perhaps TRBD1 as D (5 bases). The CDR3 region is CASSYPGLETQYF. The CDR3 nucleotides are TGTGCCAGCAGCTACCCAGGGCTGGAGACCCAGTACTTC.